Below are 23 T cell receptor beta chains sequenced from a single sample in a study of control samples from healthy donors and cancer patients (dated by TCRdb to the early 2020s). Receptor libraries were prepared by the immunoSEQ multiplex PCR assay. What TCRdb holds here is the immuneACCESS table cut down to in-frame rearrangements. Part of the clones is not present; checked against another copy, under half of the missing clones reflect an unresolved V gene, and the others are unexplained. The sample table lists about 160,000 clones, about 94% of them with a count of one. Jointly, the top ten make up 8.5% of the sample. Sequenced: blood. These receptors all stem from a woman aged 40 to 50 in good health.

This clone has just one count. The J gene is TRBJ2-7, the V gene TRBV19; 7 bases fit TRBD2. The CDR3 sequence is 15 residues long. The V and J ends lost 3 bases and 7 bases, in that order; junction bases with no gene match: 12. Germline CDR1 LNHDA, CDR2 SQIVND (reference sequence). CDR3 in amino acids: CASSIWAGSAGEQYF. CDR3 nucleotide sequence: TGTGCCAGTAGTATCTGGGCAGGGTCAGCGGGGGAGCAGTACTTC.

This clone was seen a single time. V usage is TRBV19 and J usage is TRBJ1-4, with a tentative D call TRBD1 (5 bases). V was trimmed by 2 bases and J by 7 bases, leaving 8 bases between them. The CDR3 has 13 residues. CDR1 and CDR2 (germline): LNHDA, SQIVND (reference sequence). The CDR3 protein is CASSISRVEKLFF. The CDR3 DNA follows: TGTGCCAGTAGTATATCCAGGGTTGAAAAACTGTTTTTT.

V usage is TRBV4-1 and J usage is TRBJ1-4; TRBD1 agrees at 9 bases. With V trimmed by 1 base and J by 8 bases, 8 bases remained unmatched. This CDR3 contains 16 residues. Germline CDR1 MGHRA, CDR2 YSYEKL. The chain's CDR3 is CASSQVTGGADEKLFF. The CDR3 DNA is TGCGCCAGCAGCCAAGTCACAGGGGGCGCGGACGAAAAACTGTTTTTT.

The rearrangement links TRBV7-2 to TRBJ2-2; D possibly corresponds to TRBD1 (5 bases). Looked up from germline, CDR1 is SGHTA and CDR2 is FQGNSA. V was trimmed by 10 bases and J by 1 base, leaving 13 bases between them. The CDR3 is 14 residues long. The DNA for the CDR3 is TGTGCCAACCAGCCCAGGGTGAACACCGGGGAGCTGTTTTTT. Translating it yields CANQPRVNTGELFF.

This chain connects TRBV15 to TRBJ2-1; 9 bases align to TRBD1. The ends lost 0 bases at V and 8 bases at J; junction bases unmatched: 11. The CDR3 has 17 residues. Germline CDR1 LNHNV, CDR2 YYDKDF (reference sequence). CDR3 coding DNA: TGTGCCACCAGCAGAGAACTGGGACAGGGCATTGGCGATGAGCAGTTCTTC. Translated, it gives CATSRELGQGIGDEQFF.

On this clone: This CDR3 is also generated by other DNA sequences in the sample. V is TRBV7-9 and J is TRBJ1-1; D is perhaps TRBD1 (6 bases). Deletions cut 1 base from V and 2 bases from J, with 8 bases between. CDR1 is SEHNR, CDR2 FQNEAQ, per germline (reference sequence). This CDR3 has 14 residues. CDR3 sequence: CASSLGTANTEAFF. The CDR3 DNA reads as TGTGCCAGCAGCTTAGGGACAGCCAACACTGAAGCTTTCTTT.

Concerning this clone: This same CDR3 is encoded by further DNA sequences in the sample. The chain combines TRBV12-3 or TRBV12-4 with TRBJ1-2, with no clear D. There are 12 residues in the CDR3. The germline V and J ends were trimmed by 0 bases and 4 bases, with 3 bases remaining between them. The CDR3 spells CASSLAVYGYTF. CDR3 in DNA: TGTGCCAGCAGTTTAGCAGTCTATGGCTACACCTTC.

The chain employs TRBV4-2 and TRBJ1-2; tentative D call: TRBD1 (6 bases). V gave up 0 bases and J gave up 5 bases, with 19 bases separating them. The CDR3 has 17 residues. Germline V gene lookup returns CDR1 LGHNA and CDR2 YNFKEQ. This CDR3 is CASSQEISHRAPYGYTF. DNA for the CDR3: TGTGCCAGCAGCCAAGAGATCTCGCACAGGGCGCCATATGGCTACACCTTC.

This clone was observed a single time. The chain recombines TRBV11-2 with TRBJ1-2, with D hard to call. V shed 0 bases and J shed 3 bases, with 8 bases lying between them. The CDR3 has 14 amino acids. Germline assignment: CDR1 SGHAT and CDR2 FQNNGV. The CDR3, as DNA: TGTGCCAGCAGCTTAGAAACATTAGACTATGGCTACACCTTC. Encoded protein: CASSLETLDYGYTF.

The chain recombines TRBV19 with TRBJ1-2; weak D call: TRBD1 (6 bases). Germline V gene lookup returns CDR1 LNHDA and CDR2 SQIVND (reference sequence). This CDR3 spans 13 amino acids. Trimming pared 5 bases from V and 4 bases from J, leaving 11 bases between. CDR3 in amino acids: CASSHVGGYGYTF. In nucleotides, the CDR3 is TGTGCCAGTAGTCATGTAGGGGGCTATGGCTACACCTTC.

The genes are TRBV5-6 and TRBJ1-1; no definite D call. V gave up 1 base and J gave up 0 bases, with 10 bases separating them. Germline lookup yields CDR1 SGHDT and CDR2 YYEEEE. The CDR3 totals 15 residues. The CDR3 sequence: CASSLFGVVNTEAFF. The CDR3 DNA reads as TGTGCCAGCAGCTTGTTCGGGGTGGTGAACACTGAAGCTTTCTTT.

The gene calls are TRBV5-4 and TRBJ2-7; the D gene is possibly TRBD1 (5 bases). Germline CDR1 SGHNT, CDR2 YYREEE (reference sequence). Trimming took off 3 bases at V and 2 bases at J, with 21 bases between the two ends. This CDR3 is built from 17 residues. The CDR3, as DNA: TGTGCCAGCAGCTCAGTTTCCCAGGGTAAAGGGACCTACGAGCAGTACTTC. The encoded protein is CASSSVSQGKGTYEQYF.

The rearrangement links TRBV5-1 to TRBJ1-2; tentative D call: TRBD1 (6 bases). This CDR3 has 14 amino acids. CDR1 is SGHRS, CDR2 YFSETQ, per germline. V was clipped by 4 bases and J by 5 bases, with 15 bases between them. The CDR3 loop reads CASSPRDIEYGYTF. The CDR3 DNA reads as TGCGCCAGCAGCCCTCGGGACATCGAGTATGGCTACACCTTC. Based on the CDR3 plus reference TRBV5-1 and TRBJ1-2, the full variable domain is KAGVTQTPRYLIKTRGQQVTLSCSPISGHRSVSWYQQTPGQGLQFLFEYFSETQRNKGNFPGRFSGRQFSNSRSEMNVSTLELGDSALYLCASSPRDIEYGYTFGSGTRLTVV.

This chain joins TRBV9 and TRBJ1-1, with a weak D call TRBD1 (6 bases). This CDR3 contains 15 residues. Trimming removed 0 bases from V and 1 base from J, with 10 bases in between. Germline assignment: CDR1 SGDLS and CDR2 YYNGEE. The CDR3 sequence: CASSVAGQANTEAFF. The CDR3 DNA reads TGTGCCAGCAGCGTAGCGGGACAAGCGAACACTGAAGCTTTCTTT.

The chain links TRBV5-6 to TRBJ1-1, with TRBD1 matching over 7 bases. Losses at the gene ends were 0 bases for V and 5 bases for J; bases not matched to a gene: 4. This CDR3 contains 14 residues. Germline CDR1 is SGHDT and CDR2 is YYEEEE. CDR3 amino acids: CASSLGQGGTEAFF. The DNA for the CDR3 is TGTGCCAGCAGCTTGGGACAGGGCGGTACTGAAGCTTTCTTT.

The CDR3 coding sequence is TGCAGCGTTGAAGGGGGCCTAACAGGGGAAGGGTCCTACAATGAGCAGTTCTTC. Protein: CSVEGGLTGEGSYNEQFF. The rearrangement joins TRBV29-1 to TRBJ2-1; 7 nucleotides align to TRBD1. CDR3 length: 18 residues. Germline CDR1 is SQVTM and CDR2 is ANQGSEA. Unmatched junction bases numbered 13, after V lost 1 base and J lost 1 base.

The chain links TRBV19 to TRBJ1-1; possible D gene TRBD1, 6 bases. CDR3 length: 14 residues. V lost 3 bases and J 4 bases, leaving 12 bases between the germline ends. The germline V gene encodes CDR1 LNHDA and CDR2 SQIVND (reference sequence). The CDR3: CASSMYGGPTEAFF. CDR3 nucleotide sequence: TGTGCCAGTAGTATGTATGGGGGGCCCACTGAAGCTTTCTTT. The variable domain in full, with the rest retrieved from reference TRBV19 and TRBJ1-1, is DGGITQSPKYLFRKEGQNVTLSCEQNLNHDAMYWYRQDPGQGLRLIYYSQIVNDFQKGDIAEGYSVSREKKESFPLTVTSAQKNPTAFYLCASSMYGGPTEAFFGQGTRLTVV.

The chain combines TRBV4-3 with TRBJ1-2; TRBD1 aligns across 8 bases. With V trimmed by 0 bases and J by 5 bases, 8 bases remained unmatched. CDR3 length: 16 residues. Germline CDR1 LGHNA, CDR2 YSLEER. The CDR3 here is CASSQDWAGGRYGYTF. The CDR3 nucleotides read TGCGCCAGCAGCCAAGATTGGGCAGGGGGCAGATATGGCTACACCTTC.

The V call is TRBV7-8, the J call TRBJ1-1; 7 nucleotides agree with TRBD1. With V trimmed by 5 bases and J by 7 bases, 4 bases remained unmatched. Germline V CDR1 and CDR2: SGHVS, FQNEAQ. CDR3 size: 12 residues. This CDR3 is CASSRGQREAFF. CDR3 coding DNA: TGTGCCAGCAGCCGGGGACAGCGTGAAGCTTTCTTT.

The V call is TRBV28, the J call TRBJ1-2, with 8 bases fitting TRBD1. Germline trimming cut 5 bases from V and 2 bases from J; bases unmatched to any gene: 13. CDR1 and CDR2 (germline): MDHEN, SYDVKM. The CDR3 extends over 17 amino acids. Here the CDR3 reads CASSPNRQGSPNYGYTF. Here the CDR3 DNA reads TGTGCCAGCAGTCCTAACAGACAGGGGTCCCCCAACTATGGCTACACCTTC.

The V gene is TRBV2, the J gene TRBJ1-1; tentatively, D is TRBD1 (6 bases). The CDR3 spans 14 residues. Trimming removed 6 bases at V and 0 bases at J, with 11 bases between. In germline, CDR1 is SNHLY, CDR2 FYNNEI. The CDR3 DNA follows: TGTGCCAGCAGAACTGGGACAATGAACACTGAAGCTTTCTTT. Translated: CASRTGTMNTEAFF.

The chain employs TRBV27 and TRBJ1-5, with no clear D. V was clipped by 2 bases and J by 1 base, with 9 bases between them. This CDR3 is 15 amino acids long. CDR1 MNHEY and CDR2 SMNVEV come from the germline V gene (reference sequence). This CDR3 is CASSLGHSSNQPQHF. DNA of the CDR3: TGTGCCAGCAGTTTAGGGCATTCAAGCAATCAGCCCCAGCATTTT.

The genes are TRBV7-2 and TRBJ1-5; TRBD1 matches 10 bases. Looked up from germline, CDR1 is SGHTA and CDR2 is FQGNSA. V lost 5 bases to trimming and J lost 5 bases; unmatched junction nucleotides: 6. CDR3 length equals 15 residues. The CDR3 bases are TGTGCCAGCAGCGAAGCGACAGGGGGCTATCAGCCCCAGCATTTT. This sequence encodes CASSEATGGYQPQHF. The entire variable domain, with the rest obtained from reference TRBV7-2 and TRBJ1-5, is as follows: GAGVSQSPSNKVTEKGKDVELRCDPISGHTALYWYRQSLGQGLEFLIYFQGNSAPDKSGLPSDRFSAERTGGSVSTLTIQRTQQEDSAVYLCASSEATGGYQPQHFGDGTRLSIL.